The 21 T cell receptor beta chains below all came from one sample that was sequenced in a study of T-cell memory formation after mild COVID-19. MiXCR was run by TCRdb on the 5' RACE reads, yielding one entry per CDR3 protein. This sample carries hundreds of thousands of distinct CDR3 sequences, about 23% of them seen once, and the ten largest clones take roughly an eighth. Sequences were obtained from PBMCs or a T cell subset sorted from them (not recorded which). The receptor set was obtained from an adult woman who had mild COVID-19 (a few samples of this study predate the infection). Cell type and time point are not known.

This clonotype was counted ten times or more. The rearrangement joins TRBV27 to TRBJ1-5; D gene unclear. This CDR3 spans 13 amino acids. Trimming took 2 bases from V and 4 from J, leaving 6 bases between them. Germline CDR1 is MNHEY and CDR2 is SMNVEV (reference sequence). The DNA of the CDR3 is TGTGCCAGCAGTTTAAGGGAGAATCAGCCCCAGCATTTT. Translating it yields CASSLRENQPQHF.

This clonotype was seen a handful of times. The CDR3 nucleotides are TGTGCCAGCAGCTTAGTTGTGGATACGCAGTATTTT. It is translated as CASSLVVDTQYF. The chain has TRBV7-2 and TRBJ2-3, with no clear D. V gave up 1 base and J gave up 6 bases, with 5 bases separating them. CDR1 and CDR2 (germline): SGHTA, FQGNSA. The CDR3 is 12 amino acids. The entire variable domain, with the rest obtained from reference TRBV7-2 and TRBJ2-3, is as follows: GAGVSQSPSNKVTEKGKDVELRCDPISGHTALYWYRQSLGQGLEFLIYFQGNSAPDKSGLPSDRFSAERTGGSVSTLTIQRTQQEDSAVYLCASSLVVDTQYFGPGTRLTVL.

The V gene is TRBV24-1, the J gene TRBJ1-5; the match to TRBD1 covers 9 bases. V gave up 4 bases and J gave up 3 bases; unmatched junction bases: 6. This CDR3 is 16 amino acids long. CDR1 and CDR2 (germline): KGHDR, SFDVKD. CDR3 DNA sequence: TGTGCCACCAGTGAGGCCGGGACAGGGACCAATCAGCCCCAGCATTTT. Translated: CATSEAGTGTNQPQHF.

This chain uses TRBV7-3 with TRBJ2-3, with 8 bases fitting TRBD2. V shed 1 base and J 1 base; nucleotides not matched to a gene: 4. The CDR3 extends over 16 amino acids. Per germline, CDR1 SGHTA and CDR2 FQGTGA. CDR3 bases: TGTGCCAGCAGCTTAATAAGCGGGGGAGGCACAGATACGCAGTATTTT. Amino acid sequence: CASSLISGGGTDTQYF.

The chain has TRBV7-8 and TRBJ2-3; tentatively, D is TRBD2 (6 bases). V was trimmed by 2 bases and J by 1 base, leaving 16 bases between them. Looked up from germline, CDR1 is SGHVS and CDR2 is FQNEAQ. The CDR3 consists of 17 residues. CDR3 region: CASSLTSLGEGTDTQYF. In DNA, the CDR3 is TGTGCCAGCAGCTTAACGTCCCTCGGGGAGGGCACAGATACGCAGTATTTT.

This clonotype showed up just a few times. The chain employs TRBV5-1 and TRBJ2-1; 11 bases map to TRBD2. The V gene end was trimmed by 4 bases and the J gene end by 6 bases; junction bases not matched to a gene: 9. Looked up from germline, CDR1 is SGHRS and CDR2 is YFSETQ. This CDR3 is 16 amino acids long. The CDR3 DNA reads as TGCGCCAGCAGCCAAACGACTAGCGGGGTTATCAATGAGCAGTTCTTC. Translating gives CASSQTTSGVINEQFF.

This clonotype was recorded only once. The rearrangement links TRBV5-1 to TRBJ1-2; maybe TRBD1 (6 bases). Germline V gene sequence: CDR1 SGHRS, CDR2 YFSETQ. V dropped 1 base and J dropped 4 bases, with 14 bases sitting between them. The CDR3 has 15 residues. The CDR3 sequence: CASSLSGGRPYGYTF. The CDR3 region has the DNA TGCGCCAGCAGCTTGAGCGGGGGGCGCCCCTATGGCTACACCTTC.

This chain links TRBV6-6 with TRBJ2-7, with 7 bases aligning to TRBD2. V lost 2 bases and J lost 7; bases outside the gene matches: 14. Germline CDR1 reads MNHNY; CDR2 reads SVGAGI (reference sequence). This CDR3 spans 16 amino acids. DNA for the CDR3: TGTGCCAGCAGTTACGATCTAGCGGACAAGTCTGGGGAGCAGTACTTC. It encodes CASSYDLADKSGEQYF.

This clonotype came up a few times. The rearrangement uses TRBV7-8 and TRBJ1-1; 10 nucleotides line up with TRBD1. The CDR3 is made up of 16 amino acids. The germline V gene encodes CDR1 SGHVS and CDR2 FQNEAQ. The trim removed 4 bases at V and 1 base at J, leaving 6 bases unmatched. The CDR3 is CASSSYDRGPNTEAFF. In DNA form, the CDR3 reads TGTGCCAGCAGCTCCTATGACAGGGGGCCGAACACTGAAGCTTTCTTT.

The chain has TRBV5-1 and TRBJ2-2; 12 bases align to TRBD2. Trimming cost V 4 bases and J 6 bases; bases outside gene matches: 1. Germline CDR1 SGHRS, CDR2 YFSETQ. The CDR3 has 14 residues. The chain's CDR3 is CASSPSGGAGELFF. The CDR3 nucleotides read TGCGCCAGCAGCCCTAGCGGGGGGGCCGGGGAGCTGTTTTTT.

There are a few counts of this clonotype. The rearrangement links TRBV6-1 to TRBJ2-1; D remains unclear. The CDR3 contains 16 residues. Germline lookup yields CDR1 MNHNS and CDR2 SASEGT. V was clipped by 7 bases and J by 2 bases, with 18 bases between them. CDR3 nucleotides: TGTGCCAGCACCGAAGCTTGGTGGATGGCCTACAATGAGCAGTTCTTC. Translation gives CASTEAWWMAYNEQFF.

V usage is TRBV20-1 and J usage is TRBJ2-7; TRBD1 matches 7 bases. Germline trimming cut 3 bases from V and 6 bases from J; bases unmatched to any gene: 8. Germline values: CDR1 DFQATT, CDR2 SNEGSKA (reference sequence). CDR3 length: 13 residues. The CDR3 nucleotides are TGCAGTGCTAGCGGGGACAGTCTGTCCGAGCAGTACTTC. Its protein is CSASGDSLSEQYF.

This clonotype was picked up a small number of times. This chain links TRBV9 with TRBJ2-3, with D possibly being TRBD1 (6 bases). Germline-derived CDR1 and CDR2 are SGDLS and YYNGEE. The V end was cut by 3 bases, the J end by 4 bases, with 12 bases between. The CDR3 covers 14 residues. The CDR3 spells CASSGGPGADTQYF. In DNA, the CDR3 is TGTGCCAGCAGCGGGGGGCCTGGTGCAGATACGCAGTATTTT. The variable domain in full, with the rest retrieved from reference TRBV9 and TRBJ2-3, is DSGVTQTPKHLITATGQRVTLRCSPRSGDLSVYWYQQSLDQGLQFLIQYYNGEERAKGNILERFSAQQFPDLHSELNLSSLELGDSALYFCASSGGPGADTQYFGPGTRLTVL.

The V gene is TRBV9, the J gene TRBJ1-6; D perhaps matches TRBD1 (6 bases). The germline V gene has CDR1 SGDLS and CDR2 YYNGEE. The CDR3 consists of 15 residues. The V end lost 4 bases, the J end lost 4 bases, and 12 bases lay between the germline ends. The CDR3 DNA follows: TGTGCCAGCAGCCATCGGGACACTTATAATTCACCCCTCCACTTT. Protein: CASSHRDTYNSPLHF. Looking up the rest from reference TRBV9 and TRBJ1-6 gives the full variable domain: DSGVTQTPKHLITATGQRVTLRCSPRSGDLSVYWYQQSLDQGLQFLIQYYNGEERAKGNILERFSAQQFPDLHSELNLSSLELGDSALYFCASSHRDTYNSPLHFGNGTRLTVT.

The V gene is TRBV5-1, the J gene TRBJ2-1; 7 bases map to TRBD2. Germline CDR1 reads SGHRS; CDR2 reads YFSETQ. This CDR3 is 15 amino acids long. V gave up 0 bases and J gave up 7 bases; unmatched junction bases: 7. CDR3 sequence (DNA): TGCGCCAGCAGCTTGGCCTCGTCTAGCGGAAATGAGCAGTTCTTC. As protein: CASSLASSSGNEQFF.

The gene calls are TRBV30 and TRBJ1-5; 7 bases map to TRBD1. This CDR3 spans 16 amino acids. Germline lookup yields CDR1 GTSNPN and CDR2 SVGIG (reference sequence). Trimming removed 3 bases from V and 5 bases from J; junction bases left unmatched: 13. CDR3 DNA sequence: TGTGCCTGGAGCGAGGCGACAGGGTCCATGTATCAGCCCCAGCATTTT. This translates into CAWSEATGSMYQPQHF.

This rearrangement joins TRBV30 to TRBJ2-7, with TRBD1 matching over 10 bases. This CDR3 spans 15 amino acids. Trimming at V came to 8 bases and at J to 3 bases, leaving 13 bases not matched to a gene. Germline V gene sequence: CDR1 GTSNPN, CDR2 SVGIG (reference sequence). The CDR3: CAGSPGQGILYEQYF. The CDR3 nucleotides are TGTGCCGGATCACCGGGACAGGGGATTCTCTACGAGCAGTACTTC.

The chain links TRBV12-3 or TRBV12-4 to TRBJ2-3; TRBD2 matches 9 bases. The trim removed 8 bases at V and 4 bases at J, leaving 16 bases unmatched. The CDR3 has 17 amino acids. The CDR3 DNA reads as TGTGCCAGCGGCTTGAGGGTGGTAGCGGGAGAGTCAGATACGCAGTATTTT. This gives the protein CASGLRVVAGESDTQYF.

This clonotype was picked up a small number of times. The rearrangement links TRBV6-2 or TRBV6-3 to TRBJ1-3; D remains ambiguous. Germline loops: CDR1 MNHEY, CDR2 SVGEGT. CDR3 size: 13 residues. Trimming left V 8 bases short and J 0 bases short, with 8 bases between. In DNA, the CDR3 is TGTGCCAGCCAGCAAGCCTCTGGAAACACCATATATTTT. Translation gives CASQQASGNTIYF.

This clonotype was recorded a few times. This rearrangement joins TRBV24-1 to TRBJ2-1, with D possibly TRBD2 on 6 matching bases. V was shortened by 6 bases and J by 4 bases, with 9 bases between the two germline ends. From germline, CDR1 is KGHDR and CDR2 SFDVKD. The CDR3 spans 13 residues. The CDR3 sequence: CATSWGDYNEQFF. DNA of the CDR3: TGTGCCACCAGTTGGGGGGATTACAATGAGCAGTTCTTC.

V is TRBV28 and J is TRBJ2-3, with D tentatively TRBD2 (7 bases). Per germline, CDR1 MDHEN and CDR2 SYDVKM. The CDR3 has 16 amino acids. V lost 5 bases and J lost 1, with 16 bases in between. The CDR3 is CASSPLGGPRTDTQYF. CDR3 nucleotide sequence: TGTGCCAGCAGTCCACTGGGGGGGCCCCGCACAGATACGCAGTATTTT.